Described below is a single TCR beta chain sequence and its context. The entry originates in a study of blood T cell repertoires in COVID-19. Study-level information: Specimens from acute and convalescent COVID-19 originated in the United States, Italy and Spain. PBMCs, B-cell-depleted T cells, or T cells provided the cDNA or gDNA that made up the material.

It was during active infection that Seattle patients were enrolled and then longitudinally followed. Study processing details: Estimation of nucleated cell counts was performed using reference gene primer amplification. The protocol was immunoSEQ multiplex PCR, while the TCRdb copy is restricted to in-frame clones and leaves out a portion. V and J calls and clone size come straight from that table; D and trimming were deduced from the DNA. The top ten hold 2.3% of the sample, which has about 390,000 clones, roughly 86% seen once. CDR1 and CDR2 (germline): LNHDA, SQIVND (reference sequence). Trimming cost V 2 bases and J 2 bases, with 7 bases left between them. The CDR3 covers 14 residues.

The rearrangement joins TRBV19 to TRBJ1-3; a weak D match, TRBD1 (6 bases). The clonotype was recovered from a woman aged 55-75 years with COVID-19, enrolled during active disease. The sample taken for sequencing was peripheral blood. As DNA, the CDR3 is TGTGCCAGTAGTATAAACAGGGCTGGAAACACCATATATTTT. It specifies CASSINRAGNTIYF.